The T cell receptor beta chain under discussion was sequenced for a study of blood T cell repertoires in COVID-19 (dated by TCRdb to the early 2020s). At the level of the whole study: Samples covering the acute and convalescent phases of COVID-19 were provided by collaborators in the United States, Italy and Spain. The samples were drawn from two sources: the first 160 participants of the ongoing ImmuneRACE study, and 1,000 to 1,500 subjects contributed by 6 global collaborators. The sample metadata nearly always contained a de-identified subject ID, COVID-19 status, age in years and sex. The repertoires were released in a freely available public database intended as a resource for research on the immune response to SARS-CoV-2. The prospective study material was composed of cDNA or gDNA derived from T cells, B-cell-depleted T cells, or PBMCs. HLA class I and class II types, where available, came from metadata supplied by the sample provider rather than from assay-based typing. The dataset comprised deeply sampled blood TCRbeta repertoires from subjects exposed to, actively infected with, or recovered from COVID-19. What the authors observed across the whole study: How much clinical and demographic metadata was included differed by source and by participant, and the metadata was provided uncurated.

V and J lose 2 bases and 7 bases, and a span of 20 bases separates them. Counted from cysteine to phenylalanine, this CDR3 has 16 amino acids. The only DNA kept is the CDR3, 48 bases in frame from the first base. CDR1 and CDR2 were assigned from the germline V gene as KGHDR and SFDVKD. On this clone itself: It lacks a known antigen. No base qualities exist here, and no much larger clone lies one base off it.

The collaborating institutions used their own protocols to collect whole blood in K2EDTA tubes. For TCRbeta analysis, collaborators shipped samples in one of three forms: frozen whole blood, isolated PBMCs, or DNA extracted from either of those sample types. The immunoSEQ Assay, a bias-controlled multiplex PCR, was used to amplify TCRbeta CDR3 regions from genomic DNA. Per the original workflow: Nucleated cell counts per sample were estimated from amplification of reference gene primers within the assay. To quantify the absolute abundance of each unique TCRbeta CDR3 rearrangement, sequence reads were collapsed and filtered. Productive Simpson clonality was computed per sample as the square root of Simpson's diversity index over productive rearrangements. TCRdb's version of the immuneACCESS table is confined to in-frame rearrangements and falls short of the full clone set. An unresolved V gene accounts for under half of the shortfall where checked; the remainder is of unknown origin. V and J calls and clone size are those listed in that table; D and trimming were worked out from the DNA. The table for this sample lists about 380,000 clones; roughly 85% of them were counted only once. Of the sample, 3.6% falls within the top ten clones.

The sequenced sample consisted of peripheral blood. This TCR was sampled from a woman aged 18-29 years with acute or convalescent COVID-19. This chain joins TRBV24-1 to TRBJ2-7; TRBD1 is perhaps the D gene, given 7 matching bases. Here is the DNA: TGTGCCACCAGTGATTCTAGGGGGCGAGTGGCGGGAGAGCAGTACTTC. Its amino acids are CATSDSRGRVAGEQYF.